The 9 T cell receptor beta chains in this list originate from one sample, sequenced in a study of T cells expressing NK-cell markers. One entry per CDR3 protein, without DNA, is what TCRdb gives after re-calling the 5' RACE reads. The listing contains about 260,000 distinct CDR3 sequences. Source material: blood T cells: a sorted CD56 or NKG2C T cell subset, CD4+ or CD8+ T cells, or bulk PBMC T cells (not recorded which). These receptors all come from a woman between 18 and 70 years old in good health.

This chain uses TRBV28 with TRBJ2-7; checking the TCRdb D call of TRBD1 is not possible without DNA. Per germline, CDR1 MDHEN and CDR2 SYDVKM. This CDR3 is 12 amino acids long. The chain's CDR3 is CASSTTGVKQYF.

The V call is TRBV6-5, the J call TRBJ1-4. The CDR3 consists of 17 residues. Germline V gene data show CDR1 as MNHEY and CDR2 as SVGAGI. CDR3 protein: CASSYSTGRGSNEKLFF.

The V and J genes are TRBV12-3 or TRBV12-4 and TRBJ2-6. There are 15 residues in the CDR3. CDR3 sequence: CASSFAVPGANVLTF.

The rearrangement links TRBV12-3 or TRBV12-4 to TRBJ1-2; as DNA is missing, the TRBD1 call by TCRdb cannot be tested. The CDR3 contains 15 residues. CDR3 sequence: CASSFLDRGDYGYTF.

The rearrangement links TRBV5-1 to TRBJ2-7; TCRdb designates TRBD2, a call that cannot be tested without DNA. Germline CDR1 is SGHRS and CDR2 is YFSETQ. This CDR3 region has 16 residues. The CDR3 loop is CASSPRGRAGSYEQYF.

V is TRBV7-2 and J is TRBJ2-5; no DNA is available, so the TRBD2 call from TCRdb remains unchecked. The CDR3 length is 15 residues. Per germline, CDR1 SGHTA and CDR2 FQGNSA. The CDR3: CASSVGLAGGKTQYF.

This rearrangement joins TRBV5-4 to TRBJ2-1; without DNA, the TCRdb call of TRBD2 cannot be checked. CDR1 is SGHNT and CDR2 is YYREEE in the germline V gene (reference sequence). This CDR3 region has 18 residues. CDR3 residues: CASTPGSRNFLSYNEQFF.

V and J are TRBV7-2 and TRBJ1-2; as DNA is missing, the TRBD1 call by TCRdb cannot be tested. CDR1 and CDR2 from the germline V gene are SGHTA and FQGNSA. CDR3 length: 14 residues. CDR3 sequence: CASSRARGLNGYTF.

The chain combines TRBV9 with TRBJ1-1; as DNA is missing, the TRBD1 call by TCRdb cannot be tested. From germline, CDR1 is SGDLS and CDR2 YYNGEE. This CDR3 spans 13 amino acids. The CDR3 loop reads CASSARGRGEAFF.